Shown below are 22 T cell receptor beta chains from a single sample sequenced in a study of Graves' ophthalmopathy and Graves' hyperthyroidism. RNA transcripts provided the template for amplifying TCR beta CDR3 regions. First-round RT-PCR employed HTBI primers, with a second-round multiplex PCR after it. TCRdb used MiXCR to reprocess the multiplex PCR reads, holding one entry per CDR3 protein. The sample consists of about 740,000 distinct CDR3 sequences, 40% of them appearing once. The sequencing input was peripheral blood. These receptors were obtained from an adult man with Graves' ophthalmopathy.

This clonotype has only a few counts. J is TRBJ2-5 and V is TRBV20-1; the D gene is possibly TRBD1 (5 bases). Germline V gene data show CDR1 as DFQATT and CDR2 as SNEGSKA (reference sequence). Trimming removed 1 base at V and 3 bases at J, with 9 bases between. CDR3 length: 13 residues. The CDR3 DNA reads TGCAGTGCTAGAGCCCCCAGGGAAGAGACCCAGTACTTC. Protein product: CSARAPREETQYF.

This clonotype has a count of ten or more. This chain links TRBV20-1 with TRBJ1-4; 7 bases are a match to TRBD1. V shed 3 bases and J 5 bases; nucleotides not matched to a gene: 6. The CDR3 has 14 residues. Per the germline V gene, CDR1 is DFQATT and CDR2 is SNEGSKA (reference sequence). Written as DNA, the CDR3 is TGCAGTGCTAGCAACAGGGGTGGCAATGAAAAACTGTTTTTT. This encodes CSASNRGGNEKLFF.

A word on this clonotype: A much larger clone differs by one base, so this may be a read error. The chain carries TRBV10-3 and TRBJ2-5; possibly TRBD1 for D (7 bases). Germline CDR1 ENHRY, CDR2 SYGVKD. The CDR3 has 16 amino acids. The CDR3 nucleotides are TGTGCCACCAGTGAGTCTGGTCAGGGGGGCCAAGAGACCCAGTACTTC. Its translation is CATSESGQGGQETQYF.

This clonotype was seen many times. The chain has TRBV15 and TRBJ1-4; the D gene is possibly TRBD1 (6 bases). CDR1 is LNHNV and CDR2 is YYDKDF in the germline V gene (reference sequence). The CDR3 has 16 amino acids. V was pared by 5 bases and J by 4 bases, with 17 bases between. CDR3 sequence: CATSVPIGGDNEKLFF. The CDR3 nucleotides are TGTGCCACCAGCGTACCGATAGGGGGTGATAATGAAAAACTGTTTTTT. The variable domain in full, completed from reference TRBV15 and TRBJ1-4, reads DAMVIQNPRYQVTQFGKPVTLSCSQTLNHNVMYWYQQKSSQAPKLLFHYYDKDFNNEADTPDNFQSRRPNTSFCFLDIRSPGLGDTAMYLCATSVPIGGDNEKLFFGSGTQLSVL.

The rearrangement links TRBV20-1 to TRBJ2-7; 9 bases fit TRBD1. The CDR3 is 15 residues long. V trimming: 1 base; J trimming: 9 bases; junction bases outside the gene matches: 13. The V gene's germline CDR1 is DFQATT and CDR2 SNEGSKA (reference sequence). In DNA form, the CDR3 reads TGCAGTGCTAGAGCCGGGACAGGGCAAGGAATTGGGCAGTACTTC. Residues: CSARAGTGQGIGQYF.

This clonotype was seen ten or more times. The chain is built from TRBV12-3 or TRBV12-4 and TRBJ1-1, with D hard to call. The V and J ends lost 8 bases and 3 bases respectively, with 16 bases between them. The CDR3 is made up of 14 amino acids. The CDR3 reads CASGPTLGYTEAFF. The CDR3 nucleotides read TGTGCCAGCGGCCCGACTCTAGGCTACACTGAAGCTTTCTTT.

This clonotype came up many times. CDR3 loop: CASSFEGYGETQYF. In DNA, the CDR3 is TGTGCCAGCAGCTTTGAAGGTTACGGTGAGACCCAGTACTTC. The chain joins TRBV7-3 to TRBJ2-5; D ambiguous. Germline CDR1 and CDR2: SGHTA and FQGTGA. This CDR3 has 14 residues. Trimming removed 3 bases at V and 5 bases at J, with 13 bases between.

On this clonotype: A read error is possible here, since a much larger clone lies one base away. The V gene is TRBV7-8, the J gene TRBJ2-6; 7 nucleotides align to TRBD1. The CDR3 is 17 amino acids. The germline CDR1 and CDR2 sequences are SGHVS and FQNEAQ. CDR3 nucleotide sequence: TGTGTCAGCAGCCCCCGGGACAGCTTCTCTGGGGCCAACGTCCTGACTTTC. Translating it yields CVSSPRDSFSGANVLTF.

This clonotype was found many times. This chain joins TRBV15 and TRBJ1-4, with a weak D call TRBD1 (6 bases). V lost 1 base and J 7 bases, leaving 16 bases between the germline ends. This CDR3 comprises 16 residues. Germline V lookup: CDR1 LNHNV, CDR2 YYDKDF (reference sequence). In DNA form, the CDR3 reads TGTGCCACCAGCAGAGCGGGGGGGCCAGGTGTTGAAAAACTGTTTTTT. Translation gives CATSRAGGPGVEKLFF.

This clonotype was counted once. This chain connects TRBV2 to TRBJ1-3; no firm D call. The germline V gene has CDR1 SNHLY and CDR2 FYNNEI. This CDR3 comprises 15 residues. Trimming removed 6 bases at V and 0 bases at J, with 12 bases between. The CDR3 bases are TGTGCCAGCAGCTCAAGACTCGACTCTGGAAACACCATATATTTT. This gives the protein CASSSRLDSGNTIYF.

Remarks on this clonotype: A read error may be the cause here, since a much bigger clone is one base away. The chain has TRBV7-9 and TRBJ2-7; possibly TRBD1 for D (5 bases). CDR3 length: 15 amino acids. CDR1 and CDR2 from the germline V gene are SEHNR and FQNEAQ (reference sequence). The CDR3 DNA reads TGTGCCAACAGCTTAGCCGCAGGGTTCTCCTACGAGCAGTACTTC. It encodes CANSLAAGFSYEQYF.

In this sample, this clonotype turned up once. The chain couples TRBV7-9 to TRBJ2-2; 9 nucleotides agree with TRBD1. CDR1 SEHNR and CDR2 FQNEAQ come from the germline V gene (reference sequence). There are 12 residues in the CDR3. With V trimmed by 2 bases and J by 17 bases, 6 bases remained unmatched. The CDR3 region is CASSLLRGQGFF. The CDR3 DNA reads TGTGCCAGCAGCTTATTGCGGGGACAGGGCTTTTTT. Based on the CDR3 plus reference TRBV7-9 and TRBJ2-2, the full variable domain is DTGVSQNPRHKITKRGQNVTFRCDPISEHNRLYWYRQTLGQGPEFLTYFQNEAQLEKSRLLSDRFSAERPKGSFSTLEIQRTEQGDSAMYLCASSLLRGQGFFGEGSRLTVL.

The rearrangement joins TRBV20-1 to TRBJ1-5; TRBD1 matches 9 bases. V shed 4 bases, J shed 4 bases, and the junction held 5 bases outside the gene matches. The CDR3 consists of 14 residues. CDR1 is DFQATT and CDR2 is SNEGSKA in the germline V gene (reference sequence). CDR3 nucleotide sequence: TGCAGTGCTAACAGGGGGCCCCCGAATCAGCCCCAGCATTTT. Translation: CSANRGPPNQPQHF.

CDR3 nucleotide sequence: TGCAGTGCTAGAGATTTAGCGGCCGGGGACGAGCAGTACTTC. This encodes CSARDLAAGDEQYF. The chain links TRBV20-1 to TRBJ2-7; weak D call: TRBD2 (6 bases). Deletions cut 0 bases from V and 5 bases from J, with 14 bases between. The CDR3 length is 14 residues. The germline CDR1 and CDR2 sequences are DFQATT and SNEGSKA (reference sequence).

The chain links TRBV19 to TRBJ2-7, with TRBD1 matching over 7 bases. The DNA end favors TRBJ2-1, so the J call may be wrong. CDR3 length equals 16 residues. From germline, CDR1 is LNHDA and CDR2 SQIVND (reference sequence). The CDR3 DNA reads as TGTGCCAGTAGTATCGGACAGGCCTATTCCTACAATGAGCAGTTCTTC. Amino acids: CASSIGQAYSYNEQFF.

V is TRBV7-8 and J is TRBJ2-7, with TRBD1 identical over 8 bases. The CDR3 covers 12 residues. Trimming at V came to 8 bases and at J to 2 bases, leaving 2 bases not matched to a gene. Germline V lookup: CDR1 SGHVS, CDR2 FQNEAQ. The CDR3 coding sequence is TGTGCCAGCCAGACAGGGGCCTACGAGCAGTACTTC. Protein: CASQTGAYEQYF.

As to this clonotype: Just one base apart from a much larger clone, this may be a read error. The rearrangement uses TRBV20-1 and TRBJ2-5; D is uncertain. The CDR3 sequence is 14 residues long. In germline, CDR1 is DFQATT, CDR2 SNEGSKA (reference sequence). This CDR3 is CSSGPRSLFGTQYF. The CDR3 DNA reads as TGCAGCTCAGGACCCCGATCGTTGTTCGGGACCCAGTACTTC.

This clonotype was seen a handful of times. One junction end does not reproduce the germline sequence, and a read error may be involved. The chain uses TRBV5-5 and TRBJ1-2, with D hard to call. The CDR3 runs to 16 residues. CDR1 is SGHKS and CDR2 is YYEKEE in the germline V gene (reference sequence). The CDR3 loop reads CASSGLDANTFGGYTF. The CDR3 coding sequence is TGCGCCAGCAGTGGGCTGGACGCGAATACTTTTGGGGGCTACACCTTC.

The V and J genes are TRBV7-9 and TRBJ2-6; D gene ambiguous. The V gene's germline CDR1 is SEHNR and CDR2 FQNEAQ (reference sequence). The CDR3 spans 13 residues. Trimming cost V 4 bases and J 5 bases, with 6 bases left between them. DNA for the CDR3: TGTGCCAGCAGCTCGCCGTGGGCCAACGTCCTGACTTTC. Residues: CASSSPWANVLTF.

This clonotype occurred a few times. V gene TRBV11-2 combines with J gene TRBJ2-2; D perhaps matches TRBD2 (5 bases). The germline V gene encodes CDR1 SGHAT and CDR2 FQNNGV. V was cut by 0 bases and J by 3 bases, with 17 bases left in between. The CDR3 totals 18 residues. The CDR3 sequence is CASSLDGRPSSDTGELFF. The CDR3 nucleotides read TGTGCCAGCAGCTTAGACGGGCGGCCTAGTAGCGACACCGGGGAGCTGTTTTTT.

In its sample, this clonotype was seen a few times. This chain links TRBV6-5 with TRBJ1-3; a weak D match, TRBD1 (6 bases). This CDR3 has 17 residues. Looked up from germline, CDR1 is MNHEY and CDR2 is SVGAGI. The ends were cut back, 6 bases at V and 0 bases at J, with 18 bases in the middle. CDR3 in DNA: TGTGCCAGCAGGGACAGCGGAGTAGGGAGCTCTGGAAACACCATATATTTT. This gives the protein CASRDSGVGSSGNTIYF.

The chain employs TRBV7-2 and TRBJ2-7; no clear D gene. V was shortened by 1 base and J by 7 bases, with 11 bases between the two germline ends. The length of the CDR3 is 13 residues. CDR1 and CDR2 (germline): SGHTA, FQGNSA. Written as DNA, the CDR3 is TGTGCCAGCAGCTTAGTTATCTTGGGGGAGCAGTACTTC. Protein product: CASSLVILGEQYF.